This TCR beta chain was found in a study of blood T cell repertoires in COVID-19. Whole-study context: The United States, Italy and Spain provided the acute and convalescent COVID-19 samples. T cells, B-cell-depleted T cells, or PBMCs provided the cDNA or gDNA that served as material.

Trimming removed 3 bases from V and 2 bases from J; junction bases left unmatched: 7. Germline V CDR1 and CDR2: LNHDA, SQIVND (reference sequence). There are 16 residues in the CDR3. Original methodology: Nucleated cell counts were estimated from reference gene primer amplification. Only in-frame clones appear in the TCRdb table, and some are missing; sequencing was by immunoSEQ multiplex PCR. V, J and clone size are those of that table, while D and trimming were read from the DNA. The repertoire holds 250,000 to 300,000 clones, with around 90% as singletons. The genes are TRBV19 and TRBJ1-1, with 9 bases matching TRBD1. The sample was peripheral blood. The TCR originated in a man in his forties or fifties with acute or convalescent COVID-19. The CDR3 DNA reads TGTGCCAGTAGTATTGGGACAGGGCCTTTTAACACTGAAGCTTTCTTT. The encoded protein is CASSIGTGPFNTEAFF.